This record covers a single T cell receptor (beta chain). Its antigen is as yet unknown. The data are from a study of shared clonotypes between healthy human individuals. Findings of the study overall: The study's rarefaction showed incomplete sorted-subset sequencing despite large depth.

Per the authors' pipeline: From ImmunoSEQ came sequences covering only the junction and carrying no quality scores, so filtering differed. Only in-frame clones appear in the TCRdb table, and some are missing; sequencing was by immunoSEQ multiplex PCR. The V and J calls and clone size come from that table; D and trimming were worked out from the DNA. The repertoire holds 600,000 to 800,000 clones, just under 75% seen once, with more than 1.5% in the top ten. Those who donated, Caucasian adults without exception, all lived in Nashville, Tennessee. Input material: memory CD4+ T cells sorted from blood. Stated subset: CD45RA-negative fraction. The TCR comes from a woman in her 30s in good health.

CDR3 protein: CASTNPPVHEQYF. For the CDR3, the DNA is TGTGCCAGCACTAACCCACCGGTGCACGAGCAGTACTTC. The V call is TRBV6-6, the J call TRBJ2-7; D gene uncertain. Between the trimmed V and J ends, which lost 7 bases and 5 bases, there was a span of 15 bases. CDR1 MNHNY and CDR2 SVGAGI come from the germline V gene (reference sequence). The CDR3 extends over 13 amino acids.